This T cell receptor (beta chain) was sequenced for a study of a mutant IDH1 vaccine in newly diagnosed glioma. Study information: Treated patients had a mean age of 40.4 years and a 62.5% male, roughly 40% female split.

The V and J ends lost 4 bases and 6 bases respectively, with 9 bases between them. This CDR3 comprises 12 residues. Germline V gives CDR1 SQVTM, CDR2 ANQGSEA. Remarks on this clone: As yet, its antigen is unknown.

Time point specified: week 11, during vaccination. Doses of 300 ug of mutant IDH1 20-mer peptide were given with topical imiquimod. TCRdb's table, derived via immunoSEQ multiplex PCR, lists solely in-frame clones and lacks some. The sample lists tens of thousands of clones; about 70% were seen once. The chain combines TRBV29-1 with TRBJ2-2, with D maybe TRBD1 (5 bases). Here the sequenced sample was peripheral blood mononuclear cells (PBMCs), taken from a glioma patient whose treatment included an IDH1 peptide vaccine. The sequence derives from a young man with glioma. Some clones in this sample may be carry-over from other donors' samples. CDR3 sequence reads: CSVAGSSGELFF. DNA of the CDR3: TGCAGCGTTGCAGGGTCGTCCGGGGAGCTGTTTTTT.